The T cell receptor beta chain described here comes from a study of Graves' ophthalmopathy and Graves' hyperthyroidism. This clonotype was seen ten or more times. V was clipped by 2 bases and J by 4 bases, with 11 bases between them. The germline V gene has CDR1 SGHTA and CDR2 FQGTGA. The CDR3 spans 14 residues. Beta-chain TCR CDR3 regions were amplified from RNA transcripts. Second-round multiplex PCR followed a first-round RT-PCR using HTBI primers. TCRdb independently ran MiXCR on the multiplex PCR reads; one entry per CDR3 protein. Among over 150,000 distinct CDR3 sequences listed, 37% were seen once. Excluded were patients with other autoimmune diseases, uncontrolled infections, pregnancy or lactation.

Sequencing was performed on peripheral blood. The source of this sequence is a woman in her thirties or forties with Graves' ophthalmopathy. The rearrangement joins TRBV7-3 to TRBJ1-1, with D possibly TRBD1 on 5 matching bases. CDR3 sequence (DNA): TGTGCCAGCAGCTTAGGGGGGGGTGTCACTGAAGCTTTCTTT. Protein product: CASSLGGGVTEAFF.